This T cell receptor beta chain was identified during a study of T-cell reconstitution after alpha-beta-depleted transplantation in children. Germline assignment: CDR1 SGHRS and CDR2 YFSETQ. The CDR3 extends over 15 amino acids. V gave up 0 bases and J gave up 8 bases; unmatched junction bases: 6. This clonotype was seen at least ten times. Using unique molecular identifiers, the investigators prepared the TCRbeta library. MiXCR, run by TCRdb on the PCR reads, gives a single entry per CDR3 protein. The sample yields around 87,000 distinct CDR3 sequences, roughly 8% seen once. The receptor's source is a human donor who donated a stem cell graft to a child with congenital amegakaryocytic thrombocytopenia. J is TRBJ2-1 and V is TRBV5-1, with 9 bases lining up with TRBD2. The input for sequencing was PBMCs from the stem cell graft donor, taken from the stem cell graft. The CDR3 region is CASSLDSGSAYEQFF. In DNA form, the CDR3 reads TGCGCCAGCAGCTTGGATAGCGGGAGCGCCTATGAGCAGTTCTTC.